What follows describes a single T cell receptor beta chain. No antigen is known for it. This entry comes from a study of OX40 agonist ivuxolimab in advanced cancers. Background on the study: Allowance was made for prior anti-PD-1, anti-PD-L1 or anti-CTLA-4 therapy, and about 37% had some. Partial responses were achieved by three patients, one with hepatocellular carcinoma and two with cutaneous melanoma. Study-wide findings and caveats: Circulating CD4+ and CD8+ T cells showed clonal expansion by week 6 at 0.1 to 3.0 mg/kg. Antigens targeted by the expanded peripheral T cells were not determined.

The germline CDR1 and CDR2 sequences are SGHRS and YFSETQ. There are 13 residues in the CDR3. Deletions cut 5 bases from V and 7 bases from J, with 13 bases between. Clones were sequenced by immunoSEQ multiplex PCR, and TCRdb holds only the in-frame ones, with some missing. The sample holds 65,000 to 85,000 clones, 70% to 90% seen once. The receptor's source is an adult with an advanced solid tumor such as melanoma, head and neck, liver or kidney cancer. The sample was CD4+ or CD8+ T cells sorted from blood, taken in a trial of the OX40 agonist ivuxolimab. This chain uses TRBV5-1 with TRBJ2-1; D call uncertain. DNA of the CDR3: TGCGCCAGCAGACTCGCCGTCGGGAATGAGCAGTTCTTC. This gives the protein CASRLAVGNEQFF.